A single sample is the source of the 18 T cell receptor beta chains below, sequenced in a study of T cell changes during pregnancy in multiple sclerosis. Some clones are missing from TCRdb's copy, which holds only in-frame ones; the method was immunoSEQ multiplex PCR. The sample includes some 97,000 clones, around 94% seen only once; the top ten take around 1.2%. Here the sequenced sample was peripheral blood, taken in the second trimester of pregnancy. These receptors were taken from a female donor with multiple sclerosis, enrolled in a pregnancy study.

This chain uses TRBV2 with TRBJ1-4; D perhaps matches TRBD1 (5 bases). The CDR3 length is 13 residues. V was pared by 7 bases and J by 7 bases, with 13 bases between. CDR1 and CDR2 from the germline V gene are SNHLY and FYNNEI. The CDR3, as DNA: TGTGCCAGCACCATTTCGACAGTTGAAAAACTGTTTTTT. Translation: CASTISTVEKLFF. The full variable domain, with the rest looked up from reference TRBV2 and TRBJ1-4, is EPEVTQTPSHQVTQMGQEVILRCVPISNHLYFYWYRQILGQKVEFLVSFYNNEISEKSEIFDDQFSVERPDGSNFTLKIRSTKLEDSAMYFCASTISTVEKLFFGSGTQLSVL.

This chain uses TRBV19 with TRBJ1-5; 7 bases are a match to TRBD1. The CDR3 loop spans 15 amino acids. With 5 bases clipped from V and 0 bases from J, the junction kept 4 bases outside the gene matches. Germline V CDR1 and CDR2: LNHDA, SQIVND (reference sequence). CDR3 coding DNA: TGTGCCAGTAGTCTTACAGGGGCTAGCAATCAGCCCCAGCATTTT. Translated, it gives CASSLTGASNQPQHF.

The CDR3 spells CASSWSTGGRTDTQYF. CDR3 in DNA: TGTGCCAGCAGCTGGTCGACAGGGGGGAGAACAGATACGCAGTATTTT. This sequence joins TRBV5-4 and TRBJ2-3, with 9 bases that match TRBD1. Unmatched junction bases numbered 8, after V lost 3 bases and J lost 3 bases. Germline CDR1 and CDR2: SGHNT and YYREEE (reference sequence). The CDR3 totals 16 residues. Using reference TRBV5-4 and TRBJ2-3 for the parts outside the CDR3, the full variable domain is ETGVTQSPTHLIKTRGQQVTLRCSSQSGHNTVSWYQQALGQGPQFIFQYYREEENGRGNFPPRFSGLQFPNYSSELNVNALELDDSALYLCASSWSTGGRTDTQYFGPGTRLTVL.

A few counts support this clone. V and J are TRBV29-1 and TRBJ1-1, with D hard to call. The germline V and J ends were trimmed by 3 bases and 5 bases, with 19 bases remaining between them. CDR1 is SQVTM, CDR2 ANQGSEA, per germline. The CDR3 has 15 residues. The CDR3 loop is CSVESGKVGWTEAFF. The CDR3, as DNA: TGCAGCGTTGAGAGCGGGAAGGTTGGTTGGACTGAAGCTTTCTTT.

V and J are TRBV9 and TRBJ2-1, with 7 nucleotides matching TRBD2. The CDR3 runs 15 residues. V dropped 0 bases and J dropped 8; count of bases not matched to a gene: 8. Germline values: CDR1 SGDLS, CDR2 YYNGEE. In nucleotides, the CDR3 is TGTGCCAGCAGCGTAGTTGGGGGGGGGATGGATGAGCAGTTCTTC. As protein: CASSVVGGGMDEQFF. Together with reference TRBV9 and TRBJ2-1, the CDR3 gives the full variable domain: DSGVTQTPKHLITATGQRVTLRCSPRSGDLSVYWYQQSLDQGLQFLIQYYNGEERAKGNILERFSAQQFPDLHSELNLSSLELGDSALYFCASSVVGGGMDEQFFGPGTRLTVL.

The chain is built from TRBV5-4 and TRBJ1-1; 10 positions agree with TRBD1. Per the germline V gene, CDR1 is SGHNT and CDR2 is YYREEE (reference sequence). This CDR3 is built from 17 residues. With 4 bases clipped from V and 0 bases from J, the junction kept 9 bases outside the gene matches. In DNA, the CDR3 is TGTGCCAGCAGCACCGACAGGGGGCAGCCAATGAACACTGAAGCTTTCTTT. Its protein product is CASSTDRGQPMNTEAFF.

This chain joins TRBV5-1 and TRBJ2-7, with D maybe TRBD2 (5 bases). The CDR3 covers 15 residues. The V gene lost 1 base and the J gene lost 0 bases, with 11 bases spanning the gap. Germline V gene data show CDR1 as SGHRS and CDR2 as YFSETQ. The CDR3 reads CASSLITGSSYEQYF. CDR3 sequence (DNA): TGCGCCAGCAGCTTGATTACTGGGAGCTCCTACGAGCAGTACTTC.

The CDR3 nucleotides are TGTGCCAGCACCGGAGGTGCAGACTTCCATCAGCCCCAGCATTTT. Its translation: CASTGGADFHQPQHF. This chain links TRBV2 with TRBJ1-5; no clear D gene. The V gene's germline CDR1 is SNHLY and CDR2 FYNNEI. Trimming shortened V by 7 bases and J by 5 bases, and 18 bases separated the two germline ends. The CDR3 has 15 residues.

The genes are TRBV2 and TRBJ2-2, with 9 bases aligning to TRBD1. The CDR3 covers 15 residues. CDR1 SNHLY and CDR2 FYNNEI come from the germline V gene. Trimming at V came to 10 bases and at J to 1 base, leaving 7 bases not matched to a gene. CDR3 bases: TGTGCCACTAAGACAGGGGGTGGGAACACCGGGGAGCTGTTTTTT. As protein: CATKTGGGNTGELFF.

The CDR3 loop reads CASSDRLAGGEQYF. The DNA for the CDR3 is TGCGCCAGCAGCGACAGACTAGCGGGAGGCGAGCAGTACTTC. V and J are TRBV4-1 and TRBJ2-7; 13 bases match TRBD2. CDR1 and CDR2 (germline): MGHRA, YSYEKL. The CDR3 is made up of 14 amino acids. Trimming took 5 bases from V and 6 from J; bases not matched to a gene: 4.

The chain recombines TRBV19 with TRBJ1-5; D is uncertain. From germline, CDR1 is LNHDA and CDR2 SQIVND (reference sequence). CDR3 length: 15 residues. Trimming took off 1 base at V and 1 base at J, with 8 bases between the two ends. In DNA form, the CDR3 reads TGTGCCAGTAGTATAGGGCGAGGGAGCAATCAGCCCCAGCATTTT. It yields the protein CASSIGRGSNQPQHF.

The chain has TRBV6-6 and TRBJ1-2; maybe TRBD1 (5 bases). Germline V CDR1 and CDR2: MNHNY, SVGAGI (reference sequence). Trimming removed 7 bases at V and 6 bases at J, with 15 bases between. The CDR3 loop spans 13 amino acids. CDR3: CASTYLGGDGYTF. DNA of the CDR3: TGTGCCAGCACCTACCTGGGAGGGGATGGCTACACCTTC.

CDR3 nucleotides: TGTGCCAGCTCACCAAGGGAGGGGCGGGCTGAAGCTTTCTTT. This gives the protein CASSPREGRAEAFF. The J gene is TRBJ1-1, the V gene TRBV18, with D tentatively TRBD1 (5 bases). This CDR3 has 14 residues. The germline V gene has CDR1 KGHSH and CDR2 LQKENI. Trimming removed 2 bases at V and 6 bases at J, with 13 bases between.

The V gene is TRBV7-9, the J gene TRBJ1-1; D is ambiguous. The CDR3 runs 15 residues. Germline assignment: CDR1 SEHNR and CDR2 FQNEAQ (reference sequence). The V end was cut by 1 base, the J end by 0 bases, with 9 bases between. CDR3 region: CASSLGTLVNTEAFF. CDR3 coding DNA: TGTGCCAGCAGCTTAGGGACTCTTGTGAACACTGAAGCTTTCTTT.

The chain couples TRBV6-5 to TRBJ2-1; TRBD2 agrees at 10 bases. The junction had 3 bases not matched to a gene; V was cut back by 6 bases and J by 4 bases. The CDR3 spans 14 residues. Looked up from germline, CDR1 is MNHEY and CDR2 is SVGAGI. In nucleotides, the CDR3 is TGTGCCAGCAGGACTAGCGGGTCTTACAATGAGCAGTTCTTC. It yields the protein CASRTSGSYNEQFF.

The chain is built from TRBV7-6 and TRBJ2-7; 7 bases line up with TRBD1. Germline V CDR1 and CDR2: SGHVS, FNYEAQ. V lost 3 bases and J lost 3; bases outside the gene matches: 5. The CDR3 runs 14 residues. The CDR3 sequence: CASSFRDRVYEQYF. As DNA, the CDR3 is TGTGCCAGCAGCTTCCGAGACAGGGTCTACGAGCAGTACTTC.

The gene calls are TRBV9 and TRBJ2-6, with D maybe TRBD1 (5 bases). CDR3 length equals 15 residues. Trimming removed 3 bases from V and 1 base from J, with 8 bases in between. Germline CDR1 is SGDLS and CDR2 is YYNGEE. The CDR3 region is CASSGSGSGANVLTF. CDR3 nucleotide sequence: TGTGCCAGCAGCGGCTCAGGGTCTGGGGCCAACGTCCTGACTTTC.

The chain employs TRBV2 and TRBJ2-7, with 8 bases identical to TRBD1. Germline V lookup: CDR1 SNHLY, CDR2 FYNNEI. Trimming at V came to 6 bases and at J to 3 bases, leaving 4 bases not matched to a gene. The CDR3 covers 13 residues. The CDR3 loop is CASSDRGDYEQYF. The CDR3, as DNA: TGTGCCAGCAGCGACAGGGGAGACTACGAGCAGTACTTC. The full variable domain, with the rest looked up from reference TRBV2 and TRBJ2-7, is EPEVTQTPSHQVTQMGQEVILRCVPISNHLYFYWYRQILGQKVEFLVSFYNNEISEKSEIFDDQFSVERPDGSNFTLKIRSTKLEDSAMYFCASSDRGDYEQYFGPGTRLTVT.